The entry that follows covers one T cell receptor (beta chain) sequence. There is no known antigen for this receptor. No qualities accompany the bases; no much larger clone lies one base away. This sample is part of a study of T cell responses to AZD1222 COVID-19 vaccine (dated by TCRdb to about 2021). About the full investigation: AZD1222 recipients given second doses at about 4 weeks or at about 12 weeks were pooled, since spike-specific TCR depth and breadth were not found to differ between the two schedules. A total of more than 230 trial participants underwent TCR sequencing, of whom 200 to 220 received two doses of AZD1222 and 26 received two doses of the MenACWY control vaccine. Trial participants were enrolled by age into 18-55, 56-69 and 70-plus year subgroups, with roughly 150, 30 and 60 TCR-sequenced participants respectively. General conclusions and limits of the study: Most participants were white British and females outnumbered males, and the authors suggested that clonal diversity may have been underestimated. Vaccine-associated CD4 TCRs spanned the whole spike protein, with dominant responses in regions 160-218 and 743-854. Because no day 14 peak-response samples were available, repertoires were characterized only after the peak T cell response. The 56-69-year group was small, and its depth increase did not reach significance, likely because of low power. A significant rise in spike-specific TCR breadth and depth was observed after two AZD1222 doses relative to day 0 and relative to MenACWY recipients. Nearly half of unique spike-specific TCRs reportedly recognized epitopes outside regions mutated in the B.1.351 and B.1.1.7 variants. Conclusions about previously exposed vaccinees are limited, since just five or six AZD1222 recipients were seropositive for SARS-CoV-2 at baseline.

CDR1 SEHNR and CDR2 FQNEAQ were looked up in the germline V gene (reference sequence). Relative to germline, V is 5 bases shorter and J is 8 bases shorter, with 15 bases between their ends. The CDR3 runs 14 amino acids, cysteine and phenylalanine included. The read is trimmed to its CDR3 DNA, 42 bases read in frame from base 1. The time point tag for this specimen amounts to: baseline before first vaccination. Vaccinee samples were obtained from the UK trials COV001 and COV002, which included a single-blind randomized controlled phase 2/3 trial of AZD1222 (ChAdOx1 nCoV-19) in healthy adults. For TCRbeta chain sequencing, PBMC samples from trial participants were taken at day 0 and at day 28 after the second dose. The CDR3 regions of human TCRbeta chains were analyzed by immunosequencing. The paper's processing steps were these. Repertoire TCRs were checked for matches against a reference library of SARS-CoV-2-specific TCRs that had been generated using the MIRA antigen-specificity platform. Breadth meant the fraction of unique TCRs that were SARS-CoV-2-associated, whereas depth meant the fraction of total T cells that were SARS-CoV-2-associated. Each spike-specific TCR was assigned to its reactive spike region and to a CD4 or CD8 class using the MIRA data. Log10-transformed breadth and depth values were compared by one-way ANOVA with Sidak's multiple comparisons tests. TCRdb re-hosts the immuneACCESS table, in-frame sequences only. Its copies lack some clones; in the studies checked, an unresolved V gene accounts for under half of them, and the cause for the rest is not known. V and J calls and clone size are as listed in that table; D and trimming were resolved from the DNA. This sample gives 150,000 to 200,000 clones in total; roughly 90% of them show up just once. The ten top clones hold around 5.5% of the sample.

This receptor was obtained from an adult in good health. Sequencing was performed on peripheral blood, taken on day 0 of AZD1222 vaccination. The receptor chain draws on TRBV7-9 and TRBJ2-2, with the D call perhaps TRBD1 or TRBD2, each one matching 6 bases. The CDR3 reads as follows: CASSRGDSPGELFF. The base sequence is TGTGCCAGCAGCAGGGGGGACTCCCCTGGGGAGCTGTTTTTT.